One and the same sample provided the 15 T cell receptor beta chains below, sequenced in a study of blood T cell repertoires in COVID-19. Measured with immunoSEQ multiplex PCR; TCRdb has only the in-frame clones, and not every one. The table includes some 89,000 clones, 85% to 90% detected once. Sample: peripheral blood. Every receptor here comes from a human donor in a cohort sampled during active COVID-19.

The chain joins TRBV19 to TRBJ1-2; maybe TRBD1 (5 bases). Germline values: CDR1 LNHDA, CDR2 SQIVND (reference sequence). V was pared by 3 bases and J by 14 bases, with 16 bases between. The CDR3 loop spans 12 amino acids. The CDR3 spells CASSIADGTLTF. The DNA of the CDR3 is TGTGCCAGTAGTATCGCCGACGGGACTTTGACCTTC.

This clone appeared a few times. The rearrangement links TRBV19 to TRBJ1-5; D unresolved. The germline V gene has CDR1 LNHDA and CDR2 SQIVND (reference sequence). The CDR3 has 13 residues. V was shortened by 1 base and J by 5 bases, with 6 bases between the two germline ends. CDR3 sequence reads: CASSIVRDQPQHF. In nucleotides, the CDR3 is TGTGCCAGTAGTATAGTCCGAGATCAGCCCCAGCATTTT.

The chain links TRBV11-2 to TRBJ1-3; perhaps TRBD1 as D (6 bases). CDR1 is SGHAT, CDR2 FQNNGV, per germline. Between the trimmed V and J ends, which lost 5 bases and 4 bases, there was a span of 15 bases. This CDR3 spans 15 amino acids. In DNA, the CDR3 is TGTGCCAGCAGCACAGCGGGGGCAGGAGGAAACACCATATATTTT. It yields the protein CASSTAGAGGNTIYF.

The chain couples TRBV5-1 to TRBJ2-1; 10 bases align to TRBD2. V was pared by 2 bases and J by 6 bases, with 5 bases of the junction left unmatched. The CDR3 covers 15 residues. Per germline, CDR1 SGHRS and CDR2 YFSETQ. The CDR3 DNA sequence: TGCGCCAGCAGCTTCTCGACTAGCGGGTTCAATGAGCAGTTCTTC. Its protein product is CASSFSTSGFNEQFF.

This chain connects TRBV15 to TRBJ2-5; 9 bases agree with TRBD1. Looked up from germline, CDR1 is LNHNV and CDR2 is YYDKDF (reference sequence). Trimming removed 3 bases from V and 5 bases from J; junction bases left unmatched: 10. This CDR3 spans 16 amino acids. DNA for the CDR3: TGTGCCACCAGCAGGGGGAGCGGGGACAGGGAGGAGACCCAGTACTTC. It specifies CATSRGSGDREETQYF. The whole variable domain, filled in from reference TRBV15 and TRBJ2-5, reads DAMVIQNPRYQVTQFGKPVTLSCSQTLNHNVMYWYQQKSSQAPKLLFHYYDKDFNNEADTPDNFQSRRPNTSFCFLDIRSPGLGDTAMYLCATSRGSGDREETQYFGPGTRLLVL.

This clone was detected only once. One end of the junction fails to match germline, which may point to a read error. The rearrangement uses TRBV7-9 and TRBJ2-1; 11 positions agree with TRBD2. The CDR3 contains 15 residues. Germline V gene sequence: CDR1 SEHNR, CDR2 FQNEAQ (reference sequence). The CDR3 reads CASSIAGGPYNEQFF. The CDR3 DNA is TGTGCCAGCAGCATAGCGGGAGGGCCCTACAATGAGCAGTTCTTC.

About this clone: This sample includes further DNA sequences coding for the same CDR3. This rearrangement joins TRBV19 to TRBJ1-1; 10 positions match TRBD1. The CDR3 length is 14 residues. Per the germline V gene, CDR1 is LNHDA and CDR2 is SQIVND (reference sequence). J was trimmed by 5 bases and V by 5 bases; bases with no gene match: 5. CDR3 DNA: TGTGCCAGTAGTGACAGGGGGCGGGGGACTGAAGCTTTCTTT. Translated: CASSDRGRGTEAFF.

The V gene is TRBV4-2, the J gene TRBJ2-3; 13 positions agree with TRBD2. Losses at the gene ends were 3 bases for V and 3 bases for J; bases not matched to a gene: 6. CDR1 is LGHNA, CDR2 YNFKEQ, per germline. The CDR3 is 17 amino acids. The CDR3 protein is CASSHPSTSGRTDTQYF. The CDR3 nucleotides are TGTGCCAGCAGCCACCCGTCGACTAGCGGGAGGACAGATACGCAGTATTTT.

The chain carries TRBV4-3 and TRBJ1-1; D is ambiguous. V was pared by 1 base and J by 0 bases, with 12 bases between. CDR1 is LGHNA, CDR2 YSLEER, per germline. CDR3 length: 16 residues. The CDR3 DNA reads as TGCGCCAGCAGCCAAGGGTTTACAGCCATGAACACTGAAGCTTTCTTT. It codes for CASSQGFTAMNTEAFF.

The chain recombines TRBV18 with TRBJ2-3, with D unresolved. CDR1 and CDR2 (germline): KGHSH, LQKENI. Between the trimmed V and J ends, which lost 6 bases and 1 base, there was a span of 11 bases. The CDR3 covers 14 residues. The CDR3 reads CASSQNLGTDTQYF. The CDR3 bases are TGTGCCAGCTCGCAGAACCTAGGCACAGATACGCAGTATTTT.

V usage is TRBV5-6 and J usage is TRBJ2-7, with 8 positions matching TRBD2. CDR3 length equals 14 residues. Germline-derived CDR1 and CDR2 are SGHDT and YYEEEE. Trimming removed 1 base from V and 8 bases from J; junction bases left unmatched: 8. CDR3 protein: CASSLPSGSPQQYF. In DNA form, the CDR3 reads TGTGCCAGCAGCTTGCCCAGCGGGAGCCCCCAGCAGTACTTC.

This clone occurred a few times. This chain joins TRBV7-3 and TRBJ1-6; 7 bases line up with TRBD1. CDR1 is SGHTA, CDR2 FQGTGA, per germline. The CDR3 is 13 amino acids. J was trimmed by 8 bases and V by 5 bases; bases with no gene match: 3. CDR3 bases: TGTGCCAGCAGCCAGGGGGTCGATTCACCCCTCCACTTT. Protein sequence: CASSQGVDSPLHF.

The J gene is TRBJ1-6, the V gene TRBV3-1 (or the pseudogene TRBV3-2); a possible D gene is TRBD1 (5 bases). The V end lost 7 bases, the J end lost 2 bases, and 12 bases lay between the germline ends. The CDR3 consists of 15 residues. Germline V gene data show CDR1 as LGHDT and CDR2 as YNNKEL (reference sequence). CDR3 region: CASTRGNAYNSPLHF. CDR3 sequence (DNA): TGTGCCAGCACCCGGGGGAATGCCTATAATTCACCCCTCCACTTT.

The chain has TRBV5-8 and TRBJ2-5, with 9 bases matching TRBD2. V lost 0 bases, J lost 2 bases, and 5 bases stayed unmatched. The CDR3 spans 16 residues. CDR1 is SGHTS and CDR2 is YDEGEE in the germline V gene. CDR3: CASSLAERGAQETQYF. CDR3 in DNA: TGTGCCAGCAGCTTGGCCGAGCGGGGGGCACAAGAGACCCAGTACTTC.

This clone was found once. The V and J genes are TRBV28 and TRBJ2-2; 9 bases are a match to TRBD2. V was clipped by 4 bases and J by 7 bases; unmatched bases: 7. The CDR3 is 15 residues long. The V gene's germline CDR1 is MDHEN and CDR2 SYDVKM. CDR3 nucleotide sequence: TGTGCCAGCAGTTCCGGACTAGCGTGGGGCGGGGAGCTGTTTTTT. As protein: CASSSGLAWGGELFF.